These T cell receptor beta chains were read from a single sample in a study of T cells after somatic rescue of genetic block. Clones were sequenced by immunoSEQ multiplex PCR, and TCRdb holds only the in-frame ones, with some missing. Of over 10,000 clones listed, under 80% are singletons. Sequenced material: peripheral blood mononuclear cells (PBMCs). All receptors derive from a boy aged 5-17 years. The CDR3 runs from the conserved cysteine through the conserved F or W. Each record gives: D gene, J gene, clone size, V gene, CDR3 DNA, CDR3 protein. The D gene is left open where the match is weak. Not every row has a clone size; where given, it reads once, few, many or a size class.

D: .; J: TRBJ1-4; size: .; V: TRBV19; DNA: TGTGCCAGTAGTATTTCTGGGTGGACTAATGAAAAACTGTTTTTT; CDR3: CASSISGWTNEKLFF
D: TRBD2; J: TRBJ2-3; size: few; V: TRBV4-1; DNA: TGCGCCAGCAGCCAAGATCCGGCGGGAGGGTCGTATTTT; CDR3: CASSQDPAGGSYF
D: .; J: TRBJ1-2; size: .; V: TRBV19; DNA: TGTGCCTCCCTGGTCGCAGGTGCCCGGGACTATGGCTACACCTTC; CDR3: CASLVAGARDYGYTF
D: .; J: TRBJ2-3; size: .; V: TRBV7-6; DNA: TGTGCCAGCAGCTTAGGGTTAAGGACAGATACGCAGTATTTT; CDR3: CASSLGLRTDTQYF
D: TRBD1; J: TRBJ2-4; size: .; V: TRBV28; DNA: TGTGCCAGCAGTTTTGAACAGGGGGTGACCCTAGCCAAAAACATTCAGTACTTC; CDR3: CASSFEQGVTLAKNIQYF
D: .; J: TRBJ2-1; size: .; V: TRBV9; DNA: TGTGCCAGCAGCGTAGGAAGCCCCAATGAGCAGTTCTTC; CDR3: CASSVGSPNEQFF
D: .; J: TRBJ2-2; size: .; V: TRBV7-2; DNA: TGTGCCAGCAGCTTATTAGAGTGGGCCGGGGAGCTGTTTTTT; CDR3: CASSLLEWAGELFF
D: .; J: TRBJ2-7; size: .; V: TRBV2; DNA: TGTGCCAGCAGTGGATTACCTCTCGAGCAGTACTTC; CDR3: CASSGLPLEQYF
D: TRBD1; J: TRBJ2-1; size: .; V: TRBV5-1; DNA: TGCGCCAGCGGACAGGCGCACTACAATGAGCAGTTCTTC; CDR3: CASGQAHYNEQFF
D: .; J: TRBJ2-1; size: .; V: TRBV5-6; DNA: TGTGCCAGCAGCTTGGACGGGCATGAGCAGTTCTTC; CDR3: CASSLDGHEQFF
D: TRBD1; J: TRBJ2-5; size: .; V: TRBV5-8; DNA: TGTGCCAGCAGCTTCTCCGGGACAGGGGGAGAGACCCAGTACTTC; CDR3: CASSFSGTGGETQYF
D: .; J: TRBJ1-5; size: .; V: TRBV15; DNA: TGTGCCACCAGCAGAGATCGACAGCCTAGCAATCAGCCCCAGCATTTT; CDR3: CATSRDRQPSNQPQHF